The 11 T cell receptor beta chains reported below all come from one sample, sequenced in a study of blood T cells in healthy people across ages. Primed by a sample-barcoded 5' primer and a J-beta primer mix, a second PCR proceeded for about 7 to 12 cycles. A single record per CDR3 protein comes from TCRdb applying MiXCR to the 5' RACE reads. Of 1 million or so distinct CDR3 sequences in the sample, roughly 24% were seen once. These data were likewise used in another study, on T cells of mothers and their children.

The specimen was blood. These receptors were collected from a girl aged 2-15 years in good health.

V usage is TRBV9 and J usage is TRBJ2-3, with a tentative D call TRBD1 (6 bases). The CDR3 covers 17 residues. Germline values: CDR1 SGDLS, CDR2 YYNGEE. With 3 bases removed from V and 2 bases from J, the gap between germline ends came to 19 bases. The CDR3 nucleotides are TGTGCCAGCAGCGGATACCGACAGGCCACCTACACAGATACGCAGTATTTT. Amino acid sequence: CASSGYRQATYTDTQYF.

Only a few counts were recorded for this clonotype. This chain links TRBV4-1 with TRBJ2-7; 11 nucleotides line up with TRBD2. The germline V gene has CDR1 MGHRA and CDR2 YSYEKL. The CDR3 extends over 15 amino acids. V lost 2 bases and J lost 7; bases outside the gene matches: 7. Here the CDR3 reads CASSQYLLAGVEQYF. The CDR3, as DNA: TGCGCCAGCAGCCAATATCTACTAGCGGGGGTGGAGCAGTACTTC.

The chain uses TRBV14 and TRBJ2-2, with TRBD1 matching over 8 bases. CDR3 length: 17 residues. V lost 2 bases to trimming and J lost 5 bases; unmatched junction nucleotides: 10. Germline V gene lookup returns CDR1 SGHDN and CDR2 FVKESK. The CDR3 DNA reads TGTGCCAGCAGCCAAAAACGACAGGGGAGATGGACCGGGGAGCTGTTTTTT. Amino acid sequence: CASSQKRQGRWTGELFF.

In this sample, this clonotype turned up a few times. The chain is built from TRBV7-6 and TRBJ2-5; 7 bases are a match to TRBD1. Gene TRBJ2-7 matches the end of the DNA better, so the J call may be wrong. Germline V gene data show CDR1 as SGHVS and CDR2 as FNYEAQ. The CDR3 is made up of 16 amino acids. The CDR3 DNA follows: TGTGCCAGCAGCTTGGGGCCGGGTACAGGGGTCTACGAGCAGTACTTC. Protein sequence: CASSLGPGTGVYEQYF.

This clonotype was counted between two and nine times. This rearrangement joins TRBV20-1 to TRBJ2-4; D is ambiguous. V was shortened by 2 bases and J by 8 bases, with 4 bases between the two germline ends. The CDR3 is 10 residues long. From germline, CDR1 is DFQATT and CDR2 SNEGSKA (reference sequence). CDR3 amino acids: CSARQDIQYF. CDR3 sequence (DNA): TGCAGTGCTAGACAGGACATTCAGTACTTC.

This clonotype turned up a few times. The gene calls are TRBV4-3 and TRBJ2-7; D gene uncertain. Germline CDR1 is LGHNA and CDR2 is YSLEER. The CDR3 runs 13 residues. V was pared by 0 bases and J by 5 bases, with 8 bases between. The DNA of the CDR3 is TGCGCCAGCAGCCAAGAGGTTTCGGACGAGCAGTACTTC. Translation: CASSQEVSDEQYF.

This clonotype has only a few counts. The gene calls are TRBV4-1 and TRBJ1-5; unclear D gene. The CDR3 consists of 15 residues. V lost 8 bases and J 0 bases, leaving 14 bases between the germline ends. From germline, CDR1 is MGHRA and CDR2 YSYEKL. The CDR3 region has the DNA TGCGCCAGCCCATGGGCCGGATATAGCAATCAGCCCCAGCATTTT. Residues: CASPWAGYSNQPQHF.

The V gene is TRBV4-2, the J gene TRBJ1-4; D perhaps matches TRBD1 (6 bases). CDR1 and CDR2 from the germline V gene are LGHNA and YNFKEQ. V was cut by 1 base and J by 7 bases, with 22 bases left in between. The CDR3 spans 18 residues. CDR3 nucleotides: TGTGCCAGCAGCCAAGGATCCAATGGTTTGGGGGCCCGTGAAAAACTGTTTTTT. This translates into CASSQGSNGLGAREKLFF.

V is TRBV6-1 and J is TRBJ2-1, with TRBD2 identical over 13 bases. CDR3 size: 15 residues. J was trimmed by 7 bases and V by 0 bases; bases with no gene match: 0. Germline CDR1 reads MNHNS; CDR2 reads SASEGT. This CDR3 reads CASSEATSGRNEQFF. In nucleotides, the CDR3 is TGTGCCAGCAGTGAAGCGACTAGCGGGAGGAATGAGCAGTTCTTC.

This clonotype was detected a few times. This rearrangement joins TRBV7-9 to TRBJ2-4, with unresolved D. Germline CDR1 reads SEHNR; CDR2 reads FQNEAQ (reference sequence). This CDR3 has 12 amino acids. V dropped 6 bases and J dropped 7 bases, with 10 bases sitting between them. As DNA, the CDR3 is TGTGCCAGCAGGTCCCCGGAGAACATTCAGTACTTC. Translated, it gives CASRSPENIQYF.

The chain has TRBV7-6 and TRBJ2-7; the match to TRBD1 covers 8 bases. CDR3 length: 15 residues. Trimming took 3 bases from V and 2 from J; bases not matched to a gene: 6. The V gene's germline CDR1 is SGHVS and CDR2 FNYEAQ. CDR3 bases: TGTGCCAGCAGCTTTGCGGACAGGGCGACCTACGAGCAGTACTTC. It yields the protein CASSFADRATYEQYF.